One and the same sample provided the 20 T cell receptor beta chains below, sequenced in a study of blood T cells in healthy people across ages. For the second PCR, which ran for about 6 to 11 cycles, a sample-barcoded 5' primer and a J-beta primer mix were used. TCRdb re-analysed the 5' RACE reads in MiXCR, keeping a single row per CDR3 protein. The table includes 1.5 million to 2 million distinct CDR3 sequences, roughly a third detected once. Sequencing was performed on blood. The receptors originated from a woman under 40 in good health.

The CDR3 nucleotides are TGTGCCACCCGGGGGGGACAGAGTCCAGAATTGATTGACACTGAAGCTTTCTTT. Protein: CATRGGQSPELIDTEAFF. The V and J genes are TRBV10-3 and TRBJ1-1; 7 bases fit TRBD1. With V trimmed by 10 bases and J by 3 bases, 23 bases remained unmatched. The CDR3 is 18 amino acids. CDR1 and CDR2 (germline): ENHRY, SYGVKD.

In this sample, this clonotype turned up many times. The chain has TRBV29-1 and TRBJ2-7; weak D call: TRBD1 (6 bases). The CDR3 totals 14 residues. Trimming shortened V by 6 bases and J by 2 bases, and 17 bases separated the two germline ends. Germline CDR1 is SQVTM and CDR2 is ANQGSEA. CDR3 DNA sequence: TGCAGCGTCGAGATTCCGGGACATACCTACGAGCAGTACTTC. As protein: CSVEIPGHTYEQYF.

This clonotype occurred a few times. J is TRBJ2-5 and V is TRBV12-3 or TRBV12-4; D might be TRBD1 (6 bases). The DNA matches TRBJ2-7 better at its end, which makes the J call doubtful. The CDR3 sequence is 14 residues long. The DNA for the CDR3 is TGTGCCAGCAGTTTCCGGCAGGGGTGGAACGAGCAGTACTTC. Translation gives CASSFRQGWNEQYF.

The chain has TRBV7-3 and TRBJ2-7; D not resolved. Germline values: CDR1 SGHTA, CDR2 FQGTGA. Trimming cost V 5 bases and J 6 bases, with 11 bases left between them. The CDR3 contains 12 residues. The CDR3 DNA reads TGTGCCAGCAGCCCTGGGTGGGGCGAGCAGTACTTC. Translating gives CASSPGWGEQYF.

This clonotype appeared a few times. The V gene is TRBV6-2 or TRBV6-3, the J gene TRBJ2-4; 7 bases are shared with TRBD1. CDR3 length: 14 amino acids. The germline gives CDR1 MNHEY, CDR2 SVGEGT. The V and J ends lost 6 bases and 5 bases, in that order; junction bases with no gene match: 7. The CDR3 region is CASRPPGGENIQYF. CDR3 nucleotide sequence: TGTGCCAGCAGACCCCCAGGGGGAGAAAACATTCAGTACTTC.

CDR3 nucleotides: TGTGCCAGCAGTGGGTTTCAAAACATTCAGTACTTC. Translation: CASSGFQNIQYF. The chain has TRBV28 and TRBJ2-4; no clear D. V was cut by 5 bases and J by 5 bases, with 7 bases left in between. Germline-derived CDR1 and CDR2 are MDHEN and SYDVKM. This CDR3 has 12 amino acids.

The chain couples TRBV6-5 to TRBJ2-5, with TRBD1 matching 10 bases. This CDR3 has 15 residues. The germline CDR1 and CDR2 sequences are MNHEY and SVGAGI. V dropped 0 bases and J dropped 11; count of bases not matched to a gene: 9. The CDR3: CASSYSGTGAYKQYF. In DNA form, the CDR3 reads TGTGCCAGCAGTTACTCCGGGACAGGGGCCTACAAGCAGTACTTC.

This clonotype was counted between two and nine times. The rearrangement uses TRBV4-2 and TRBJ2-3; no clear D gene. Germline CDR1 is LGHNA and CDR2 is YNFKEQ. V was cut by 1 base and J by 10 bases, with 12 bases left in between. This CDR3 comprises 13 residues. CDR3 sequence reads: CASSQVIWSAQYF. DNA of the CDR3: TGTGCCAGCAGCCAAGTTATATGGTCGGCGCAGTATTTT.

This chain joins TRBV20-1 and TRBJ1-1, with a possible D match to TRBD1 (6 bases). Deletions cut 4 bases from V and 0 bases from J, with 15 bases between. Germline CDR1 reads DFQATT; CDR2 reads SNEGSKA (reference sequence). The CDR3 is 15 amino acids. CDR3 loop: CSAIQGDFMNTEAFF. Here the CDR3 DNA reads TGCAGTGCTATACAGGGAGATTTTATGAACACTGAAGCTTTCTTT.

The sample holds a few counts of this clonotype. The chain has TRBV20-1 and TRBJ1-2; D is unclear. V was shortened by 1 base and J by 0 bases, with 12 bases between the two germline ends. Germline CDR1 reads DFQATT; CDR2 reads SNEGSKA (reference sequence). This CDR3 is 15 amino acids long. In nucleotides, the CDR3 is TGCAGTGCTAGAGTCCCAGCCTTCCCTAACTATGGCTACACCTTC. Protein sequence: CSARVPAFPNYGYTF.

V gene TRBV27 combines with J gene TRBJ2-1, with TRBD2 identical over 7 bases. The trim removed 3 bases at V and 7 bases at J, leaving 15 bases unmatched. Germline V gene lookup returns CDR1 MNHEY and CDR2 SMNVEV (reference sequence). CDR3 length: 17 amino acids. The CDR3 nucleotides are TGTGCCAGCAGTTTCAACCGCCTGGCGGGAGAGTATAATGAGCAGTTCTTC. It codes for CASSFNRLAGEYNEQFF.

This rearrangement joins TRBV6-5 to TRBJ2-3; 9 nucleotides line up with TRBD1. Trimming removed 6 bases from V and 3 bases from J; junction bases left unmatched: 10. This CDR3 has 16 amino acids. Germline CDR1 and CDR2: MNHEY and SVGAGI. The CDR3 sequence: CASSESTGGGTDTQYF. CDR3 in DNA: TGTGCCAGCAGCGAGTCGACAGGGGGGGGGACAGATACGCAGTATTTT.

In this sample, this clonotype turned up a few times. The CDR3 reads CASSPPGQPNEKLFF. CDR3 DNA: TGTGCCAGCAGTCCACCGGGACAGCCTAATGAAAAACTGTTTTTT. The chain uses TRBV12-3 or TRBV12-4 and TRBJ1-4, with 7 bases matching TRBD1. V gave up 5 bases and J gave up 3 bases; unmatched junction bases: 6. The CDR3 extends over 15 amino acids.

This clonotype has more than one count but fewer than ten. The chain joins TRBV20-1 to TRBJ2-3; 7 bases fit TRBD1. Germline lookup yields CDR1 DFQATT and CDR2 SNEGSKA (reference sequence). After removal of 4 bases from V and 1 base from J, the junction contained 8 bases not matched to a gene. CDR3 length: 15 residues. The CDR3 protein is CSAKETGFGTDTQYF. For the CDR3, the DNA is TGCAGTGCTAAAGAGACAGGGTTTGGCACAGATACGCAGTATTTT.

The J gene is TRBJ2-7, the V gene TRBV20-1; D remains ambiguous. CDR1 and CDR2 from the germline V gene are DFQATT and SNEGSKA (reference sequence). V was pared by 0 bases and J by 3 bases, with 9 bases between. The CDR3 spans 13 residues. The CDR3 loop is CSARDPDRYEQYF. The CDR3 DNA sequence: TGCAGTGCTAGAGACCCGGACCGCTACGAGCAGTACTTC.

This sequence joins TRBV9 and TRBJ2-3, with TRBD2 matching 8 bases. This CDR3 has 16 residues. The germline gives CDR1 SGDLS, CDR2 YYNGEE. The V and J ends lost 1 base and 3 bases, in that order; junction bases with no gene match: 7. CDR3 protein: CASSVSGSPWTDTQYF. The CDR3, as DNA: TGTGCCAGCAGCGTAAGCGGGAGCCCCTGGACAGATACGCAGTATTTT.

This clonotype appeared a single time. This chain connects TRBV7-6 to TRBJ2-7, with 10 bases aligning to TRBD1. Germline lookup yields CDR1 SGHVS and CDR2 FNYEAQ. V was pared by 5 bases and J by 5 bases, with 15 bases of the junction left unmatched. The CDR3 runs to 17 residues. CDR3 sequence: CASSLRPGDRGRDEQYF. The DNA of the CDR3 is TGTGCCAGCAGCCTCAGGCCGGGGGACAGGGGCAGGGACGAGCAGTACTTC.

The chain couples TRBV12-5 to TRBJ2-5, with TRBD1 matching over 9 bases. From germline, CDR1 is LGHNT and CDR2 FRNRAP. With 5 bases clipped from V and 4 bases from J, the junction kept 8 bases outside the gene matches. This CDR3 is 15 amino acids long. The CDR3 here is CASGPGQGFSETQYF. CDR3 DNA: TGTGCTAGTGGTCCGGGACAGGGATTTTCAGAGACCCAGTACTTC.

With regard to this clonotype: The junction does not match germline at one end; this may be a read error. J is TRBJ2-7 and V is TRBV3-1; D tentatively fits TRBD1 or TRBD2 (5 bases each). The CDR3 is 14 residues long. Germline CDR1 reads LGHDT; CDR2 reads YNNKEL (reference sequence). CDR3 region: CDSSPGRGSYEQYF. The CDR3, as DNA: TGTGACAGCAGCCCGGGACGGGGATCCTACGAGCAGTACTTC.

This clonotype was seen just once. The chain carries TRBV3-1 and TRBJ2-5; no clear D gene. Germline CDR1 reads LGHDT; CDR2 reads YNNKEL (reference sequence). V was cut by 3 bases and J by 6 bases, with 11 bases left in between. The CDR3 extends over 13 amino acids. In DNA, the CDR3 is TGTGCCAGCAGCCAGCCCGGTGGGAAGACCCAGTACTTC. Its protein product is CASSQPGGKTQYF.